One and the same sample provided the 28 T cell receptor beta chains below, sequenced in a study of shared clonotypes between healthy human individuals. The data were produced by immunoSEQ multiplex PCR, yet TCRdb's version contains in-frame clones alone and is incomplete. The profile shows a few million clones, 93% of them singletons. Sequencing input: naive CD4+ T cells from PBMCs. Subset given: CD45RA+ positively selected. The receptors stem from a man younger than 35 in good health. Some clones in this sample may be carry-over from other donors' samples.

The V gene is TRBV6-5, the J gene TRBJ2-1; a weak D match, TRBD2 (6 bases). Germline values: CDR1 MNHEY, CDR2 SVGAGI. The CDR3 consists of 13 residues. Deletions cut 6 bases from V and 7 bases from J, with 13 bases between. CDR3 sequence reads: CASRFPGRNEQFF. The CDR3 bases are TGTGCCAGCAGGTTCCCAGGGAGGAATGAGCAGTTCTTC.

The chain recombines TRBV25-1 with TRBJ2-1; tentative D call: TRBD2 (6 bases). Germline loops: CDR1 MGHDK, CDR2 SYGVNS. This CDR3 comprises 16 residues. Trimming left V 8 bases short and J 0 bases short, with 17 bases between. CDR3 amino acids: CASGTTGGSSYNEQFF. The CDR3 bases are TGTGCCAGCGGGACCACCGGAGGGAGCTCCTACAATGAGCAGTTCTTC.

The chain links TRBV18 to TRBJ2-3; 12 bases line up with TRBD2. CDR3 length: 18 amino acids. Trimming at V came to 6 bases and at J to 0 bases, leaving 10 bases not matched to a gene. Germline lookup yields CDR1 KGHSH and CDR2 LQKENI. CDR3 in DNA: TGTGCCAGCTCCCTCGCAAGGGGGACTAGCGGGAGCACAGATACGCAGTATTTT. This codes for CASSLARGTSGSTDTQYF.

This clone was recorded only once. The CDR3 here is CASSVARATSTDTQYF. Written as DNA, the CDR3 is TGTGCCAGCAGCGTAGCTAGGGCGACTAGCACAGATACGCAGTATTTT. The chain carries TRBV9 and TRBJ2-3; D remains ambiguous. This CDR3 region has 16 residues. V lost 0 bases to trimming and J lost 0 bases, with 11 bases between them. Per germline, CDR1 SGDLS and CDR2 YYNGEE.

This chain connects TRBV28 to TRBJ1-5, with D possibly TRBD1 on 6 matching bases. Germline loops: CDR1 MDHEN, CDR2 SYDVKM. The CDR3 is made up of 16 amino acids. V dropped 5 bases and J dropped 1 base, with 15 bases sitting between them. CDR3 nucleotides: TGTGCCAGCAGTCGGATACAGGGTAGAAGCAATCAGCCCCAGCATTTT. Translating it yields CASSRIQGRSNQPQHF. The complete variable domain, with remaining parts taken from reference TRBV28 and TRBJ1-5, reads DVKVTQSSRYLVKRTGEKVFLECVQDMDHENMFWYRQDPGLGLRLIYFSYDVKMKEKGDIPEGYSVSREKKERFSLILESASTNQTSMYLCASSRIQGRSNQPQHFGDGTRLSIL.

This chain connects TRBV19 to TRBJ1-5; the D gene is possibly TRBD1 (6 bases). CDR1 is LNHDA, CDR2 SQIVND, per germline (reference sequence). The V end was cut by 8 bases, the J end by 6 bases, with 14 bases between. The CDR3 length is 13 residues. The DNA for the CDR3 is TGTGCCAGTTCTCGGGGGGGCGGTCAGCCCCAGCATTTT. As protein: CASSRGGGQPQHF.

The chain links TRBV28 to TRBJ1-3, with a weak D call TRBD1 (6 bases). V lost 2 bases and J 2 bases, leaving 10 bases between the germline ends. The CDR3 is made up of 15 amino acids. Germline V gives CDR1 MDHEN, CDR2 SYDVKM. CDR3 in DNA: TGTGCCAGCAGTTTACCCGACAGGACTGGAAACACCATATATTTT. It specifies CASSLPDRTGNTIYF.

The gene calls are TRBV28 and TRBJ1-1, with a weak D call TRBD1 (5 bases). V lost 8 bases and J 1 base, leaving 8 bases between the germline ends. Germline assignment: CDR1 MDHEN and CDR2 SYDVKM. This CDR3 has 12 amino acids. CDR3: CASGGRNTEAFF. DNA of the CDR3: TGTGCCAGCGGGGGGAGGAACACTGAAGCTTTCTTT.

In regard to this clone: The identical CDR3 is also encoded by other nucleotide sequences in the sample. The V call is TRBV28, the J call TRBJ1-1; D uncertain. V was cut by 2 bases and J by 0 bases, with 7 bases left in between. The CDR3 runs 14 residues. Germline values: CDR1 MDHEN, CDR2 SYDVKM. CDR3 amino acids: CASSLPGMNTEAFF. In nucleotides, the CDR3 is TGTGCCAGCAGTTTACCGGGAATGAACACTGAAGCTTTCTTT.

This clone was seen just once. J is TRBJ2-7 and V is TRBV6-1, with TRBD2 identical over 9 bases. The junction had 21 bases not matched to a gene; V was cut back by 6 bases and J by 3 bases. This CDR3 comprises 19 residues. Germline CDR1 is MNHNS and CDR2 is SASEGT. In nucleotides, the CDR3 is TGTGCCAGCAGCGAACGAAGACTAGCGGTCGGGGGAAGGAACTACGAGCAGTACTTC. Translated: CASSERRLAVGGRNYEQYF.

The rearrangement links TRBV6-5 to TRBJ1-5; TRBD1 might be the D (5 bases). V lost 2 bases and J lost 7, with 9 bases in between. CDR3 length: 13 amino acids. Germline V CDR1 and CDR2: MNHEY, SVGAGI. The chain's CDR3 is CASSYGKGQPQHF. The CDR3 bases are TGTGCCAGCAGTTACGGGAAGGGGCAGCCCCAGCATTTT.

As concerns this clone: Other DNA sequences in this sample translate to the same CDR3. The rearrangement joins TRBV28 to TRBJ1-5; no clear D. Trimming pared 2 bases from V and 0 bases from J, leaving 5 bases between. The CDR3 is 14 residues long. Germline V gene sequence: CDR1 MDHEN, CDR2 SYDVKM. CDR3 coding DNA: TGTGCCAGCAGTTTAGGAGGTAGCAATCAGCCCCAGCATTTT. Its protein is CASSLGGSNQPQHF.

The rearrangement joins TRBV28 to TRBJ2-3, with 7 bases identical to TRBD2. V gave up 7 bases and J gave up 0 bases; unmatched junction bases: 10. This CDR3 spans 16 amino acids. Germline CDR1 is MDHEN and CDR2 is SYDVKM. CDR3 region: CASTLGGTPSTDTQYF. The CDR3 region has the DNA TGTGCCAGCACTTTGGGGGGGACGCCTAGCACAGATACGCAGTATTTT.

The J gene is TRBJ1-1, the V gene TRBV10-1; maybe TRBD1 (5 bases). The CDR3 covers 14 residues. Germline CDR1 and CDR2: WNHNN and SYGVQD (reference sequence). Trimming removed 4 bases from V and 10 bases from J, with 19 bases in between. The CDR3 loop is CASSGRDGFYGAFF. The CDR3 DNA sequence: TGCGCCAGCAGTGGACGGGACGGCTTTTATGGAGCTTTCTTT.

The chain is built from TRBV5-1 and TRBJ2-7, with D possibly TRBD1 on 6 matching bases. V was shortened by 5 bases and J by 0 bases, with 15 bases between the two germline ends. Germline V gives CDR1 SGHRS, CDR2 YFSETQ. This CDR3 region has 15 residues. CDR3 protein: CASRQDRRSSYEQYF. The CDR3 nucleotides read TGCGCCAGCAGACAGGACAGACGGAGCTCCTACGAGCAGTACTTC.

V usage is TRBV5-1 and J usage is TRBJ2-7; 9 bases align to TRBD1. CDR1 SGHRS and CDR2 YFSETQ come from the germline V gene. The CDR3 is made up of 15 amino acids. The V segment lost 5 bases and the J segment 2 bases; nucleotides outside the gene matches: 8. Here the CDR3 DNA reads TGCGCCAGCAGGACATTCGGACAGGGGACCTACGAGCAGTACTTC. This encodes CASRTFGQGTYEQYF.

J is TRBJ2-3 and V is TRBV2, with 9 bases lining up with TRBD2. CDR1 and CDR2 from the germline V gene are SNHLY and FYNNEI. The length of the CDR3 is 16 residues. V shed 5 bases, J shed 6 bases, and the junction held 12 bases outside the gene matches. For the CDR3, the DNA is TGTGCCAGCAGTATCTGGACTAGCGAGTCCATGGATACGCAGTATTTT. Translated: CASSIWTSESMDTQYF.

Of note for this clone: The identical CDR3 is also encoded by other nucleotide sequences in the sample. The CDR3, as DNA: TGTGCCAGCAGCTTGTCGAAACAGGGGGGGACTGAAGCTTTCTTT. As protein: CASSLSKQGGTEAFF. This chain joins TRBV5-4 and TRBJ1-1; 8 positions agree with TRBD1. The CDR3 runs to 15 residues. V lost 1 base, J lost 5 bases, and 7 bases stayed unmatched. CDR1 is SGHNT, CDR2 YYREEE, per germline (reference sequence).

Points on this clone: This sample includes further DNA sequences coding for the same CDR3. This chain connects TRBV28 to TRBJ2-7; TRBD2 agrees at 7 bases. J was trimmed by 2 bases and V by 2 bases; bases with no gene match: 3. The germline V gene encodes CDR1 MDHEN and CDR2 SYDVKM. The CDR3 totals 14 residues. DNA for the CDR3: TGTGCCAGCAGTTTACAGGGAGGGACCTACGAGCAGTACTTC. This gives the protein CASSLQGGTYEQYF.

The chain carries TRBV11-2 and TRBJ1-1; D is undetermined. CDR1 is SGHAT and CDR2 is FQNNGV in the germline V gene. This CDR3 is 16 amino acids long. V was shortened by 1 base and J by 1 base, with 13 bases between the two germline ends. The CDR3 nucleotides read TGTGCCAGCAGCTTAGGGCCCGGCAAAGGGAACACTGAAGCTTTCTTT. This sequence encodes CASSLGPGKGNTEAFF. Combining the CDR3 with reference TRBV11-2 and TRBJ1-1 gives the whole variable domain EAGVAQSPRYKIIEKRQSVAFWCNPISGHATLYWYQQILGQGPKLLIQFQNNGVVDDSQLPKDRFSAERLKGVDSTLKIQPAKLEDSAVYLCASSLGPGKGNTEAFFGQGTRLTVV.

The chain uses TRBV11-2 and TRBJ2-7; 9 bases line up with TRBD2. Germline V CDR1 and CDR2: SGHAT, FQNNGV. The V segment lost 4 bases and the J segment 2 bases; nucleotides outside the gene matches: 9. CDR3 length: 16 amino acids. CDR3 nucleotides: TGTGCCAGCAGCTCCGATATACTAGCGGGTGCCTACGAGCAGTACTTC. It encodes CASSSDILAGAYEQYF.

The chain couples TRBV7-2 to TRBJ1-2; D call uncertain. V lost 1 base and J 4 bases, leaving 13 bases between the germline ends. This CDR3 comprises 15 residues. Germline CDR1 is SGHTA and CDR2 is FQGNSA. The chain's CDR3 is CASSLGSGVGYGYTF. The DNA for the CDR3 is TGTGCCAGCAGCTTAGGATCCGGGGTAGGCTATGGCTACACCTTC.

The rearrangement links TRBV2 to TRBJ1-2, with TRBD1 matching over 7 bases. With V trimmed by 8 bases and J by 7 bases, 7 bases remained unmatched. CDR1 SNHLY and CDR2 FYNNEI come from the germline V gene. The CDR3 is 12 amino acids. CDR3 residues: CASGVRGGGYTF. The CDR3 DNA reads TGTGCCAGCGGGGTCAGGGGGGGTGGCTACACCTTC. Together with reference TRBV2 and TRBJ1-2, the CDR3 gives the full variable domain: EPEVTQTPSHQVTQMGQEVILRCVPISNHLYFYWYRQILGQKVEFLVSFYNNEISEKSEIFDDQFSVERPDGSNFTLKIRSTKLEDSAMYFCASGVRGGGYTFGSGTRLTVV.

The V call is TRBV5-4, the J call TRBJ2-3; 7 bases fit TRBD1. Germline V gene sequence: CDR1 SGHNT, CDR2 YYREEE (reference sequence). CDR3 length: 14 amino acids. Trimming removed 5 bases from V and 1 base from J; junction bases left unmatched: 4. CDR3 region: CASSRGQGTDTQYF. As DNA, the CDR3 is TGTGCCAGCAGTCGCGGACAGGGCACAGATACGCAGTATTTT.

The gene calls are TRBV2 and TRBJ2-1; a weak D match, TRBD2 (6 bases). Trimming removed 4 bases at V and 7 bases at J, with 17 bases between. The CDR3 loop spans 15 amino acids. Germline V gene data show CDR1 as SNHLY and CDR2 as FYNNEI. CDR3 residues: CASSGSLAARNEQFF. The CDR3, as DNA: TGTGCCAGCAGTGGGTCACTAGCCGCTCGGAATGAGCAGTTCTTC.

The chain has TRBV6-6 and TRBJ1-1; D unclear. Germline CDR1 and CDR2: MNHNY and SVGAGI (reference sequence). This CDR3 comprises 15 residues. The V gene lost 0 bases and the J gene lost 2 bases, with 10 bases spanning the gap. The chain's CDR3 is CASSYSSQSNTEAFF. The DNA for the CDR3 is TGTGCCAGCAGTTACTCGAGTCAGAGCAACACTGAAGCTTTCTTT.

Concerning this clone itself: Other nucleotide sequences from this sample produce the same CDR3. This sequence joins TRBV6-5 and TRBJ2-2; weak D call: TRBD1 (5 bases). V was cut by 5 bases and J by 2 bases, with 9 bases left in between. This CDR3 spans 14 amino acids. Germline values: CDR1 MNHEY, CDR2 SVGAGI. The CDR3 spells CASSRTLNTGELFF. The CDR3 DNA reads TGTGCCAGCAGTCGGACACTTAACACCGGGGAGCTGTTTTTT.

The chain joins TRBV7-8 to TRBJ2-3; D gene uncertain. Germline V CDR1 and CDR2: SGHVS, FQNEAQ. The CDR3 extends over 14 amino acids. Trimming took off 1 base at V and 1 base at J, with 6 bases between the two ends. Here the CDR3 DNA reads TGTGCCAGCAGCTTAGGAATGGGCACAGATACGCAGTATTTT. As protein: CASSLGMGTDTQYF.